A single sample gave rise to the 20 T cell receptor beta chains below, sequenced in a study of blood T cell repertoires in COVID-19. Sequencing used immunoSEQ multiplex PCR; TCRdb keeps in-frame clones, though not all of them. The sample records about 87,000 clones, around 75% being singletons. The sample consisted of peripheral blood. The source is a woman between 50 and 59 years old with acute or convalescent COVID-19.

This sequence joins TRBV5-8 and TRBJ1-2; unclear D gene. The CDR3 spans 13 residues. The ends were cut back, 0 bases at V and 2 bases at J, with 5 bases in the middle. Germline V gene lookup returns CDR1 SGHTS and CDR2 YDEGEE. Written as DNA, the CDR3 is TGTGCCAGCAGCTTGGACACCAACTATGGCTACACCTTC. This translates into CASSLDTNYGYTF.

CDR3 DNA sequence: TGTGCCAGCAGTGAAGTAGCGGGGGGCCGCACAGATACGCAGTATTTT. As protein: CASSEVAGGRTDTQYF. V gene TRBV6-1 combines with J gene TRBJ2-3; 10 nucleotides agree with TRBD2. V shed 1 base and J 1 base; nucleotides not matched to a gene: 2. Per germline, CDR1 MNHNS and CDR2 SASEGT. The CDR3 length is 16 residues.

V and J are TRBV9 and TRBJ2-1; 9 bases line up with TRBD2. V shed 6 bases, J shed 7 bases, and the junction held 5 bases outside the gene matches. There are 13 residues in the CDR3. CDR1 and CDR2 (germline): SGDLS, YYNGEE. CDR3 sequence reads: CASNPTSGNEQFF. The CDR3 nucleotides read TGTGCCAGCAACCCGACTAGCGGTAATGAGCAGTTCTTC. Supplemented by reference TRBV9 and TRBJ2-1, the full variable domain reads DSGVTQTPKHLITATGQRVTLRCSPRSGDLSVYWYQQSLDQGLQFLIQYYNGEERAKGNILERFSAQQFPDLHSELNLSSLELGDSALYFCASNPTSGNEQFFGPGTRLTVL.

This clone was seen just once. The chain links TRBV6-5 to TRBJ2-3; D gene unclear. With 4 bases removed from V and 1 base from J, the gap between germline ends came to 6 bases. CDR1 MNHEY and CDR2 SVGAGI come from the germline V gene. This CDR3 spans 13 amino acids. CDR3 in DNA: TGTGCCAGCAGTTTAGAGGGCACAGATACGCAGTATTTT. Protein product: CASSLEGTDTQYF.

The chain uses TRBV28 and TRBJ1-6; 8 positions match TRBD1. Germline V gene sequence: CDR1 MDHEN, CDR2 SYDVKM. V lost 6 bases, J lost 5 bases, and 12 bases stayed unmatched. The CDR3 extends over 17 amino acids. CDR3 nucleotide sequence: TGTGCCAGCAGCCGCTCTCAGGGGGCGAGGGATAATTCACCCCTCCACTTT. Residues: CASSRSQGARDNSPLHF.

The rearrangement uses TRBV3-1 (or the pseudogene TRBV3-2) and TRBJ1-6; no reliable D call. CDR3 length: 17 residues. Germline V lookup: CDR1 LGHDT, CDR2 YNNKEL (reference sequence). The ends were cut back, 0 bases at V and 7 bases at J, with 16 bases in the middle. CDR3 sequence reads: CASSQDRRGTRNSPLHF. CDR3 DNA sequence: TGTGCCAGCAGCCAAGATCGGCGGGGAACAAGGAATTCACCCCTCCACTTT.

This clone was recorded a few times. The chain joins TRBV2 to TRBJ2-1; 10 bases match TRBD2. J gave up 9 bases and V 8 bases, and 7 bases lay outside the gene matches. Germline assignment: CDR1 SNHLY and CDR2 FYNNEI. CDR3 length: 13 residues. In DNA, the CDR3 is TGTGCCAGCCCCGGGACTAGCGTGGGTGAGCAGTTCTTC. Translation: CASPGTSVGEQFF.

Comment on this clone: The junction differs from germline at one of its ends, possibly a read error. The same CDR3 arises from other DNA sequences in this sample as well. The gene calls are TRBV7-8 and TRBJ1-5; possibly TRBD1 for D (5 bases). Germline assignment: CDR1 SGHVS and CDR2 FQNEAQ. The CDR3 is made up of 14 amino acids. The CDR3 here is CASRLGASNQPQHF. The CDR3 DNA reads TGTGCCAGCAGGTTAGGGGCCTCCAATCAGCCCCAGCATTTT.

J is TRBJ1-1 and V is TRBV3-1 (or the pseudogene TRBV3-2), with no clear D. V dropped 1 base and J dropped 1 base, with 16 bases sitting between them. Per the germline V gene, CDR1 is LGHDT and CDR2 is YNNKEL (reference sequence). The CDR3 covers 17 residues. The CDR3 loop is CASSQVPKAVKNTEAFF. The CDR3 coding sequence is TGTGCCAGCAGCCAAGTACCGAAGGCGGTTAAGAACACTGAAGCTTTCTTT.

The CDR3 DNA is TGTGCCAGCAGTGGAGGGACAGCGCGCCGGGGGGGCTACACCTTC. This encodes CASSGGTARRGGYTF. This chain links TRBV28 with TRBJ1-2; 7 positions match TRBD1. Losses at the gene ends were 5 bases for V and 8 bases for J; bases not matched to a gene: 14. CDR3 length equals 15 residues. Germline V gene data show CDR1 as MDHEN and CDR2 as SYDVKM.

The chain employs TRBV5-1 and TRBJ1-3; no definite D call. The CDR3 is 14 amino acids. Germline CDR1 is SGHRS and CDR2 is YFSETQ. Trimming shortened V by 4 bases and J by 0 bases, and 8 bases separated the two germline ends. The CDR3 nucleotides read TGCGCCAGCAGCCGTGACACCTCTGGAAACACCATATATTTT. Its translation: CASSRDTSGNTIYF. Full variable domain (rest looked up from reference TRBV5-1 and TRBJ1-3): KAGVTQTPRYLIKTRGQQVTLSCSPISGHRSVSWYQQTPGQGLQFLFEYFSETQRNKGNFPGRFSGRQFSNSRSEMNVSTLELGDSALYLCASSRDTSGNTIYFGEGSWLTVV.

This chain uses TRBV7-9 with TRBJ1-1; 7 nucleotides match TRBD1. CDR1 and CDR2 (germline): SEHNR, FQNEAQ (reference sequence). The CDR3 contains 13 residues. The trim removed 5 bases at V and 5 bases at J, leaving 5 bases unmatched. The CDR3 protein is CASSQTGWTEAFF. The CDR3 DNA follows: TGTGCCAGCAGCCAGACAGGGTGGACTGAAGCTTTCTTT.

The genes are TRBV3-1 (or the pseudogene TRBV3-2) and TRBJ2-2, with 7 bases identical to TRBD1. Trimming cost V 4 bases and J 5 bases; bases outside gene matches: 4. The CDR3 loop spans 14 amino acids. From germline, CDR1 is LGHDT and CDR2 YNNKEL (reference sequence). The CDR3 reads CASSLRGLTGELFF. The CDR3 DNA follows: TGTGCCAGCAGCCTGAGGGGGCTAACCGGGGAGCTGTTTTTT.

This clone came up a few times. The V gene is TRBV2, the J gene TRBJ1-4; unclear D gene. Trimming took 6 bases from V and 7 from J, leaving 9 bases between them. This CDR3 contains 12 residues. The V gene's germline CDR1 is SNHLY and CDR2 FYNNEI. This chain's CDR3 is CASSPEAEKLFF. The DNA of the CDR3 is TGTGCCAGCAGCCCGGAGGCTGAAAAACTGTTTTTT.

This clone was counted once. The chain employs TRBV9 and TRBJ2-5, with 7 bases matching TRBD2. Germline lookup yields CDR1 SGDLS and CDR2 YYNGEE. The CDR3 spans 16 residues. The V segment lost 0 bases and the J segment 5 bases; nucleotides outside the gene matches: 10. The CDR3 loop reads CASSVGTGGLMETQYF. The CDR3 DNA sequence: TGTGCCAGCAGCGTAGGGACGGGGGGACTGATGGAGACCCAGTACTTC.

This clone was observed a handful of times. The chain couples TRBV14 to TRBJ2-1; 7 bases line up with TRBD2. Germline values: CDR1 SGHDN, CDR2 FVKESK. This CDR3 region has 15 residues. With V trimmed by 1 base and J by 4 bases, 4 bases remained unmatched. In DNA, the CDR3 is TGTGCCAGCAGCCAAGTGGCCGGGGGGTACAATGAGCAGTTCTTC. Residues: CASSQVAGGYNEQFF.

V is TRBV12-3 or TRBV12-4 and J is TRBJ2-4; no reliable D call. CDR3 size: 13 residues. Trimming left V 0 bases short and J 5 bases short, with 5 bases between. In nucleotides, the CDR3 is TGTGCCAGCAGTTTAGCGCGCCAAAACATTCAGTACTTC. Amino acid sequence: CASSLARQNIQYF.

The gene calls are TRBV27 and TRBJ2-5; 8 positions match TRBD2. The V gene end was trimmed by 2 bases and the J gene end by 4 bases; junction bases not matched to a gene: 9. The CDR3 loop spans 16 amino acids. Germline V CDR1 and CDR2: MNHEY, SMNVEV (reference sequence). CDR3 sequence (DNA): TGTGCCAGCAGTTTAAGACCGGGACTAGTAGGAGAGACCCAGTACTTC. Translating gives CASSLRPGLVGETQYF.

CDR3 coding DNA: TGTGCCGGCGACAGGGGCTACGAGCAGTACTTC. It encodes CAGDRGYEQYF. The chain combines TRBV2 with TRBJ2-7; TRBD1 agrees at 8 bases. The CDR3 sequence is 11 residues long. The J segment lost 3 bases and the V segment lost 11 bases, leaving 3 bases of the junction unmatched. From germline, CDR1 is SNHLY and CDR2 FYNNEI.

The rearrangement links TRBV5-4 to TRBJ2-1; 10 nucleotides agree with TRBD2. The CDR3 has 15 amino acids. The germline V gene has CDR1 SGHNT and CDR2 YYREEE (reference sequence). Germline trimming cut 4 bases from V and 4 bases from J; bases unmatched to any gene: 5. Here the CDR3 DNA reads TGTGCCAGCAGCCCTAGCGGGGGAGATTACAATGAGCAGTTCTTC. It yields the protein CASSPSGGDYNEQFF.